One T cell receptor beta chain is described in this entry. Its matching antigen is unknown. One end of the junction is discordant with germline, which a read error may explain. Germline V gene lookup returns CDR1 MGHRA and CDR2 YSYEKL. This CDR3 has 13 residues. This specimen comes from a study of cytomegalovirus exposure and HLA in healthy donors. Turning to the study itself: Drawn from HLA-typed donors, 83 million or so unique TCRs were held in an early data release. The study's findings and limits: Common viral pathogens seemed to be connected with several of the most significant clusters, according to a later analysis. The authors later found HLA-associated TCR beta chains more clonally expanded than equally common others. Reports indicate that TCR beta sequences accurately predicted the HLA-A and HLA-B alleles of most subjects.

The study ran its PCR with 60 Vbeta and 13 Jbeta primers. Assay: immunoSEQ multiplex PCR; the TCRdb copy retains only in-frame clones and omits some. The data show approximately 100,000 clones, with 75% to 80% seen just once and 5% to 6.5% held by the top ten. The source is a man aged 55 to 70 in good health and CMV-seropositive. This chain uses TRBV4-1 with TRBJ1-4; a possible D gene is TRBD1 (6 bases). Sample: PBMCs. The chain's CDR3 is CASAPQGNEKLFF. The CDR3 bases are TGTGCCAGCGCCCCGCAGGGGAACGAAAAACTGTTTTTT.